This passage covers 14 T cell receptor beta chains from one sample sequenced in a study of neoadjuvant anti-PD-1 for oral cavity cancer. Sequenced by immunoSEQ multiplex PCR; TCRdb stores in-frame clones only, minus some. Of roughly 60,000 clones in the sample, roughly 80% were seen once. Sample: PBMCs, taken before nivolumab (anti-PD-1) treatment. The receptors here all came from a person between 40 and 85 years old with oral cavity squamous cell carcinoma.

The CDR3 DNA reads as TGTGCCAGTAGTCCAAACTCCGGGATGGGCGAGCAGTACTTC. Translating it yields CASSPNSGMGEQYF. This chain links TRBV19 with TRBJ2-7, with TRBD2 as a possible D gene (5 bases). Germline-derived CDR1 and CDR2 are LNHDA and SQIVND (reference sequence). Trimming shortened V by 5 bases and J by 6 bases, and 17 bases separated the two germline ends. CDR3 length equals 14 residues. Full variable domain (rest looked up from reference TRBV19 and TRBJ2-7): DGGITQSPKYLFRKEGQNVTLSCEQNLNHDAMYWYRQDPGQGLRLIYYSQIVNDFQKGDIAEGYSVSREKKESFPLTVTSAQKNPTAFYLCASSPNSGMGEQYFGPGTRLTVT.

The rearrangement uses TRBV7-2 and TRBJ2-7; 11 bases match TRBD2. The CDR3 has 15 amino acids. V lost 0 bases to trimming and J lost 4 bases; unmatched junction nucleotides: 2. Germline loops: CDR1 SGHTA, CDR2 FQGNSA. In nucleotides, the CDR3 is TGTGCCAGCAGCTTAGCGACTAGCGGGGTTTACGAGCAGTACTTC. Its protein product is CASSLATSGVYEQYF.

The chain combines TRBV4-2 with TRBJ2-1; the match to TRBD2 covers 13 bases. After removal of 2 bases from V and 9 bases from J, the junction contained 4 bases not matched to a gene. This CDR3 spans 15 amino acids. The germline V gene has CDR1 LGHNA and CDR2 YNFKEQ. The CDR3 DNA reads TGTGCCAGCAGCCAACAACTAGCGGGAGGGGGTGAGCAGTTCTTC. It yields the protein CASSQQLAGGGEQFF.

The gene calls are TRBV5-8 and TRBJ1-5; 9 bases fit TRBD1. The V gene's germline CDR1 is SGHTS and CDR2 YDEGEE. The V and J ends lost 4 bases and 2 bases, in that order; junction bases with no gene match: 10. CDR3 length: 17 amino acids. CDR3 nucleotide sequence: TGTGCCAGCAGCGACTTCACAGGGGGCCGAGGCAATCAGCCCCAGCATTTT. Residues: CASSDFTGGRGNQPQHF.

With regard to this clone: Other DNA sequences in the same sample also yield this CDR3. The CDR3 sequence is CASSPDRGSPLHF. As DNA, the CDR3 is TGTGCCAGTAGTCCGGACAGGGGATCACCCCTCCACTTT. The rearrangement links TRBV19 to TRBJ1-6; TRBD1 matches 9 bases. With V trimmed by 5 bases and J by 10 bases, 3 bases remained unmatched. This CDR3 spans 13 amino acids. The V gene's germline CDR1 is LNHDA and CDR2 SQIVND (reference sequence). The full variable domain, completed using reference TRBV19 and TRBJ1-6, is DGGITQSPKYLFRKEGQNVTLSCEQNLNHDAMYWYRQDPGQGLRLIYYSQIVNDFQKGDIAEGYSVSREKKESFPLTVTSAQKNPTAFYLCASSPDRGSPLHFGNGTRLTVT.

By its share, this clone is medium-sized. This chain joins TRBV18 and TRBJ1-5; no firm D call. This CDR3 has 14 amino acids. From germline, CDR1 is KGHSH and CDR2 LQKENI. V was shortened by 2 bases and J by 5 bases, with 10 bases between the two germline ends. The DNA for the CDR3 is TGTGCCAGCTCACCATTTGGCGGACATCAGCCCCAGCATTTT. Its translation is CASSPFGGHQPQHF.

The CDR3 region has the DNA TGTGCCACCCGAGGGGGGGCTTGGGACACTGAAGCTTTCTTT. It yields the protein CATRGGAWDTEAFF. The V gene is TRBV10-3, the J gene TRBJ1-1, with D possibly being TRBD1 (6 bases). Germline lookup yields CDR1 ENHRY and CDR2 SYGVKD. CDR3 length: 14 residues. V lost 10 bases and J 3 bases, leaving 18 bases between the germline ends.

In its sample, this clone ranks as medium-sized. This chain uses TRBV19 with TRBJ2-1; maybe TRBD1 (6 bases). V lost 8 bases, J lost 10 bases, and 18 bases lay in between. Germline CDR1 and CDR2: LNHDA and SQIVND (reference sequence). This CDR3 contains 13 residues. The CDR3 reads CASGMLQGQEQFF. CDR3 nucleotides: TGTGCCAGTGGAATGTTACAGGGCCAGGAGCAGTTCTTC.

The chain has TRBV12-5 and TRBJ2-5, with TRBD2 as a possible D gene (6 bases). CDR1 is LGHNT, CDR2 FRNRAP, per germline. Deletions cut 1 base from V and 7 bases from J, with 10 bases between. The CDR3 runs to 13 residues. The CDR3 DNA reads TGTGCTAGTGGTTTGGGCGGGACCAGGACCCAGTACTTC. It codes for CASGLGGTRTQYF.

The rearrangement joins TRBV5-5 to TRBJ2-1; no clear D. Germline CDR1 reads SGHKS; CDR2 reads YYEKEE (reference sequence). The CDR3 has 13 residues. V lost 2 bases and J lost 7, with 10 bases in between. For the CDR3, the DNA is TGTGCCAGCAGCTTTGCGCTTTTAAATGAGCAGTTCTTC. Amino acids: CASSFALLNEQFF.

The rearrangement uses TRBV7-8 and TRBJ2-2, with TRBD2 as a possible D gene (7 bases). Trimming stripped 5 bases from V and 3 bases from J, with 16 bases between. Germline CDR1 SGHVS, CDR2 FQNEAQ. The CDR3 consists of 16 residues. The CDR3 DNA sequence: TGTGCCAGCAGCCCCATGGGGGGGCAGGACACCGGGGAGCTGTTTTTT. This gives the protein CASSPMGGQDTGELFF.

The chain uses TRBV10-2 and TRBJ1-4; D gene uncertain. The CDR3 has 14 amino acids. V lost 6 bases to trimming and J lost 5 bases, with 13 bases between them. Germline assignment: CDR1 WSHSY and CDR2 SAAADI. CDR3 protein: CASRDFGENEKLFF. The CDR3 nucleotides are TGCGCCAGCAGAGACTTTGGGGAAAATGAAAAACTGTTTTTT.

The chain carries TRBV19 and TRBJ2-2, with a tentative D call TRBD1 (6 bases). V dropped 4 bases and J dropped 8 bases, with 20 bases sitting between them. The germline CDR1 and CDR2 sequences are LNHDA and SQIVND (reference sequence). CDR3 length: 16 amino acids. Here the CDR3 DNA reads TGTGCCAGTAGTACATCCGGGACAACCCTGGGAGGGGAGCTGTTTTTT. This gives the protein CASSTSGTTLGGELFF.

V usage is TRBV27 and J usage is TRBJ2-1; the match to TRBD2 covers 10 bases. The V gene's germline CDR1 is MNHEY and CDR2 SMNVEV (reference sequence). The CDR3 is made up of 17 amino acids. V was clipped by 3 bases and J by 7 bases; unmatched bases: 12. The CDR3 reads CASSLALAGGPGNEQFF. In nucleotides, the CDR3 is TGTGCCAGCAGTTTGGCTTTAGCGGGGGGCCCAGGGAATGAGCAGTTCTTC.